These 20 T cell receptor beta chains share one sample of origin, sequenced in a study of T-cell memory formation after mild COVID-19. TCRdb reanalysed the 5' RACE reads using MiXCR and keeps one entry per CDR3 protein. Found here are roughly 600,000 distinct CDR3 sequences, roughly 18% of them singletons; the top ten hold about 11%. Specimen: PBMCs or a T cell subset sorted from them (not recorded which). The receptors derive from an adult woman who had mild COVID-19 (a few samples of this study predate the infection). Cell type and time point are not known.

In its sample, this clonotype was seen a few times. The chain combines TRBV7-9 with TRBJ1-6; D gene uncertain. Germline CDR1 SEHNR, CDR2 FQNEAQ (reference sequence). V shed 5 bases and J shed 7 bases, with 12 bases lying between them. The CDR3 is made up of 14 amino acids. The CDR3, as DNA: TGTGCCAGCAGCCGAAGGGCGGGGAATTCACCCCTCCACTTT. Protein product: CASSRRAGNSPLHF.

J is TRBJ2-7 and V is TRBV6-2 or TRBV6-3, with TRBD2 identical over 11 bases. Germline trimming cut 5 bases from V and 2 bases from J; bases unmatched to any gene: 5. Germline loops: CDR1 MNHEY, CDR2 SVGEGT. The CDR3 has 15 amino acids. CDR3 DNA: TGTGCCAGCAGTGGTAGCGGGAGGGCCACCTACGAGCAGTACTTC. Its translation is CASSGSGRATYEQYF.

This sequence joins TRBV29-1 and TRBJ2-1; TRBD2 matches 8 bases. Germline values: CDR1 SQVTM, CDR2 ANQGSEA. The CDR3 spans 13 residues. Losses at the gene ends were 7 bases for V and 5 bases for J; bases not matched to a gene: 7. CDR3 bases: TGCAGCGGGATGGTAGCGGGAAACAATGAGCAGTTCTTC. This translates into CSGMVAGNNEQFF.

This clonotype was detected only a few times. The rearrangement uses TRBV5-4 and TRBJ2-3; 14 nucleotides match TRBD2. With 4 bases clipped from V and 9 bases from J, the junction kept 13 bases outside the gene matches. CDR1 SGHNT and CDR2 YYREEE come from the germline V gene (reference sequence). This CDR3 is 17 amino acids long. CDR3 region: CASSPRLAGGPGDTQYF. CDR3 coding DNA: TGTGCCAGCAGCCCAAGACTAGCGGGAGGGCCTGGGGACACGCAGTATTTT. The entire variable domain, with the rest obtained from reference TRBV5-4 and TRBJ2-3, is as follows: ETGVTQSPTHLIKTRGQQVTLRCSSQSGHNTVSWYQQALGQGPQFIFQYYREEENGRGNFPPRFSGLQFPNYSSELNVNALELDDSALYLCASSPRLAGGPGDTQYFGPGTRLTVL.

This clonotype showed up just a few times. The V and J genes are TRBV7-3 and TRBJ2-1; possibly TRBD1 or TRBD2 for D (5 bases each). CDR1 and CDR2 from the germline V gene are SGHTA and FQGTGA. V gave up 4 bases and J gave up 10 bases, with 14 bases separating them. This CDR3 is built from 13 residues. The CDR3 DNA follows: TGTGCCAGCAGCTCCTCTGATGAGGGGGAGCAGTTCTTC. It yields the protein CASSSSDEGEQFF.

The DNA of the CDR3 is TGTGCCAGCCAAAGGGGGACAGCCAACACTGAAGCTTTCTTT. It yields the protein CASQRGTANTEAFF. The chain carries TRBV6-5 and TRBJ1-1; 7 nucleotides match TRBD1. The germline V gene encodes CDR1 MNHEY and CDR2 SVGAGI. V was clipped by 8 bases and J by 2 bases; unmatched bases: 8. There are 14 residues in the CDR3.

This chain connects TRBV29-1 to TRBJ2-1; D uncertain. Trimming took 4 bases from V and 0 from J, leaving 1 base between them. The CDR3 runs to 11 residues. Germline lookup yields CDR1 SQVTM and CDR2 ANQGSEA. This CDR3 is CSVASYNEQFF. The CDR3 nucleotides read TGCAGCGTTGCCTCCTACAATGAGCAGTTCTTC.

The chain has TRBV7-6 and TRBJ2-1, with a tentative D call TRBD2 (6 bases). The germline V gene has CDR1 SGHVS and CDR2 FNYEAQ. The CDR3 loop spans 18 amino acids. Trimming shortened V by 1 base and J by 8 bases, and 24 bases separated the two germline ends. In nucleotides, the CDR3 is TGTGCCAGCAGCTTAGAGGTATCCCCTCGGCGGGACGAGGATGAGCAGTTCTTC. This translates into CASSLEVSPRRDEDEQFF.

This chain links TRBV5-1 with TRBJ1-1; D is undetermined. There are 16 residues in the CDR3. CDR1 is SGHRS, CDR2 YFSETQ, per germline. V lost 1 base, J lost 1 base, and 14 bases lay in between. The CDR3 nucleotides are TGCGCCAGCAGCTTGCAAATACCTCGACCGAACACTGAAGCTTTCTTT. Its protein product is CASSLQIPRPNTEAFF. Full variable domain (outside the CDR3, taken from reference TRBV5-1 and TRBJ1-1): KAGVTQTPRYLIKTRGQQVTLSCSPISGHRSVSWYQQTPGQGLQFLFEYFSETQRNKGNFPGRFSGRQFSNSRSEMNVSTLELGDSALYLCASSLQIPRPNTEAFFGQGTRLTVV.

This clonotype was seen more than once but under ten times. The chain joins TRBV29-1 to TRBJ2-7, with a weak D call TRBD2 (6 bases). CDR1 and CDR2 from the germline V gene are SQVTM and ANQGSEA. The CDR3 sequence is 13 residues long. Trimming shortened V by 4 bases and J by 3 bases, and 13 bases separated the two germline ends. CDR3 in DNA: TGCAGCGTTGGGGCGGGAAGAATCTACGAGCAGTACTTC. Its translation: CSVGAGRIYEQYF.

The chain carries TRBV6-6 and TRBJ2-5; the D call may be TRBD1 or TRBD2 (5 bases each). Trimming removed 0 bases at V and 0 bases at J, with 11 bases between. The CDR3 has 16 amino acids. Germline V gene sequence: CDR1 MNHNY, CDR2 SVGAGI (reference sequence). CDR3 in amino acids: CASSYSGVGYQETQYF. The DNA of the CDR3 is TGTGCCAGCAGTTACTCGGGGGTAGGGTACCAAGAGACCCAGTACTTC.

The chain joins TRBV23-1 to TRBJ2-3; 10 bases are shared with TRBD1. TRBV23-1 is marked as an open reading frame, function uncertain. This CDR3 region has 14 residues. The junction had 6 bases not matched to a gene; V was cut back by 4 bases and J by 8 bases. CDR3 bases: TGCGCCAGCAGTCGGGACAGGGGTCAGGGTACGCAGTATTTT. It yields the protein CASSRDRGQGTQYF.

The rearrangement joins TRBV18 to TRBJ1-5; weak D call: TRBD1 (5 bases). CDR1 and CDR2 from the germline V gene are KGHSH and LQKENI. The CDR3 length is 14 residues. The ends were cut back, 6 bases at V and 5 bases at J, with 14 bases in the middle. The CDR3, as DNA: TGTGCCAGCTCCCCCGGGGGGTACGATCAGCCCCAGCATTTT. Its protein is CASSPGGYDQPQHF.

This clonotype was seen a handful of times. The chain recombines TRBV11-2 with TRBJ2-3; 7 bases align to TRBD2. The trim removed 4 bases at V and 4 bases at J, leaving 17 bases unmatched. CDR3 size: 18 residues. Germline V CDR1 and CDR2: SGHAT, FQNNGV. For the CDR3, the DNA is TGTGCCAGCAGCTCACCTAGTGGGGACTTAACTAGCGCAGATACGCAGTATTTT. Translating it yields CASSSPSGDLTSADTQYF. The variable domain in full, with the rest retrieved from reference TRBV11-2 and TRBJ2-3, is EAGVAQSPRYKIIEKRQSVAFWCNPISGHATLYWYQQILGQGPKLLIQFQNNGVVDDSQLPKDRFSAERLKGVDSTLKIQPAKLEDSAVYLCASSSPSGDLTSADTQYFGPGTRLTVL.

V is TRBV20-1 and J is TRBJ2-1, with 10 bases aligning to TRBD2. Germline V lookup: CDR1 DFQATT, CDR2 SNEGSKA (reference sequence). The CDR3 has 16 amino acids. Losses at the gene ends were 0 bases for V and 6 bases for J; bases not matched to a gene: 8. The CDR3: CSARDASGRAGNEQFF. DNA for the CDR3: TGCAGTGCTAGAGACGCGAGCGGGAGGGCGGGCAATGAGCAGTTCTTC.

This clonotype was counted once. CDR3 DNA: TGTGCCAGCAGCTTGGAGTTGGTGGCGGGGGCGACTAGCACAGATACGCAGTATTTT. Residues: CASSLELVAGATSTDTQYF. The chain couples TRBV5-6 to TRBJ2-3, with D possibly being TRBD2 (7 bases). The V end was cut by 0 bases, the J end by 0 bases, with 20 bases between. There are 19 residues in the CDR3. The germline V gene encodes CDR1 SGHDT and CDR2 YYEEEE.

This clonotype has just a few counts. This rearrangement joins TRBV6-6 to TRBJ1-3, with a weak D call TRBD1 (6 bases). V shed 4 bases and J shed 2 bases, with 12 bases lying between them. Germline CDR1 and CDR2: MNHNY and SVGAGI (reference sequence). This CDR3 region has 15 residues. CDR3 nucleotides: TGTGCCAGCAGTTCTGGACAGCAGACTGGAAACACCATATATTTT. This codes for CASSSGQQTGNTIYF.

This clonotype was recorded a few times. The chain employs TRBV5-1 and TRBJ1-6; D gene unclear. Germline CDR1 and CDR2: SGHRS and YFSETQ. V dropped 4 bases and J dropped 9 bases, with 20 bases sitting between them. This CDR3 comprises 16 residues. CDR3 bases: TGCGCCAGCAGCCTAGAGGCGGGAGTCCGAAGTTCACCCCTCCACTTT. It encodes CASSLEAGVRSSPLHF. Looking up the rest from reference TRBV5-1 and TRBJ1-6 gives the full variable domain: KAGVTQTPRYLIKTRGQQVTLSCSPISGHRSVSWYQQTPGQGLQFLFEYFSETQRNKGNFPGRFSGRQFSNSRSEMNVSTLELGDSALYLCASSLEAGVRSSPLHFGNGTRLTVT.

The rearrangement links TRBV12-5 to TRBJ2-1, with D perhaps matching TRBD1 (6 bases). The CDR3 runs 16 residues. V lost 1 base, J lost 4 bases, and 14 bases lay in between. Looked up from germline, CDR1 is LGHNT and CDR2 is FRNRAP. CDR3 amino acids: CASGLAVQGLYNEQFF. CDR3 sequence (DNA): TGTGCTAGTGGTTTGGCGGTACAGGGCCTTTACAATGAGCAGTTCTTC. The full variable domain, completed using reference TRBV12-5 and TRBJ2-1, is DARVTQTPRHKVTEMGQEVTMRCQPILGHNTVFWYRQTMMQGLELLAYFRNRAPLDDSGMPKDRFSAEMPDATLATLKIQPSEPRDSAVYFCASGLAVQGLYNEQFFGPGTRLTVL.

This chain joins TRBV19 and TRBJ2-1; D is possibly TRBD2 (5 bases). The CDR3 totals 16 residues. The V and J ends lost 6 bases and 8 bases respectively, with 23 bases between them. The germline CDR1 and CDR2 sequences are LNHDA and SQIVND (reference sequence). The CDR3 nucleotides read TGTGCCAGTAGCCTCTCTTGGAGCGGTTGGTCGGATGAGCAGTTCTTC. Translation gives CASSLSWSGWSDEQFF.